This T cell receptor beta chain was recorded in a study of CD8 T cells in ankylosing spondylitis. The table lists this clonotype with many counts. Its matching antigen is unknown. A quantitative 5'-RACE method, one with molecular barcodes, was used to make TCR beta libraries. TCRdb re-analysed the 5' RACE reads in MiXCR, keeping a single row per CDR3 protein. This table holds about 100,000 distinct CDR3 sequences, roughly 8.3% found once. Findings and caveats of the study: The authors reported significant enrichment of disease-linked clones in matched ankylosing spondylitis synovial fluid. There was a TCR beta motif, made of several highly homologous variants, that appeared characteristic of ankylosing spondylitis blood.

CDR1 and CDR2 (germline): SNHLY, FYNNEI. Germline trimming cut 6 bases from V and 4 bases from J; bases unmatched to any gene: 7. The CDR3 is made up of 16 amino acids. The V and J genes are TRBV2 and TRBJ2-4, with TRBD1 matching 12 bases. The clonotype comes from a male donor with ankylosing spondylitis or in good health (not recorded which). Sample: blood, either unsorted or a sorted T cell fraction (not recorded which). The CDR3 coding sequence is TGTGCCAGCAGCCCCGGGACAGGGGGCAGAAAAAACATTCAGTACTTC. It codes for CASSPGTGGRKNIQYF.